The table lists the clone carrying this T cell receptor (beta chain) with many counts. TCRdb re-called the 5' RACE reads through MiXCR, storing one row per CDR3 protein. This table holds about 58,000 distinct CDR3 sequences, 2% to 2.5% found once. CDR3 length equals 15 residues. The V gene's germline CDR1 is SGHRS and CDR2 YFSETQ. V gave up 0 bases and J gave up 2 bases, with 9 bases separating them. These data originate in a study of neurological immune-mediated disorders. Sequences were obtained from PBMCs. This chain uses TRBV5-1 with TRBJ2-1; D unclear. This receptor was obtained from a middle-aged man with multiple sclerosis. CDR3 in DNA: TGCGCCAGCAGCTTGGACCGGCCAACCTACAATGAGCAGTTCTTC. This codes for CASSLDRPTYNEQFF.